Each of the 29 T cell receptor beta chains below was sequenced from the same sample in a study of T cell responses to AZD1222 COVID-19 vaccine. The table came from immunoSEQ multiplex PCR; TCRdb's copy has only in-frame clones and leaves some out. The sample has around 110,000 clones, roughly 85% seen once. The specimen comprised peripheral blood, sampled on day 0 of MenACWY control vaccination. The receptors originated from an adult in good health.

V usage is TRBV6-5 and J usage is TRBJ1-6; TRBD1 is a possible D gene (6 bases). CDR3 length: 16 residues. Trimming cost V 0 bases and J 5 bases, with 11 bases left between them. CDR1 and CDR2 from the germline V gene are MNHEY and SVGAGI. CDR3 bases: TGTGCCAGCAGTTACTCGGGGGGCCGGAATAATTCACCCCTCCACTTT. This codes for CASSYSGGRNNSPLHF.

The CDR3 region has the DNA TGTGCCAGCAGCCGACAGGGGGCAGTAACAGATACGCAGTATTTT. This codes for CASSRQGAVTDTQYF. This rearrangement joins TRBV7-6 to TRBJ2-3; 10 bases map to TRBD1. Germline V gene data show CDR1 as SGHVS and CDR2 as FNYEAQ. CDR3 length: 15 residues. The ends lost 5 bases at V and 3 bases at J; junction bases unmatched: 5.

The gene calls are TRBV4-3 and TRBJ2-5, with TRBD2 matching over 8 bases. Germline assignment: CDR1 LGHNA and CDR2 YSLEER. V lost 0 bases, J lost 2 bases, and 2 bases stayed unmatched. The CDR3 loop spans 15 amino acids. In DNA, the CDR3 is TGCGCCAGCAGCCAAGATACTAGCGGACAAGAGACCCAGTACTTC. This translates into CASSQDTSGQETQYF.

This clone was recorded a few times. The V gene is TRBV27, the J gene TRBJ1-1; no clear D gene. In germline, CDR1 is MNHEY, CDR2 SMNVEV (reference sequence). With 6 bases removed from V and 3 bases from J, the gap between germline ends came to 14 bases. This CDR3 has 14 residues. CDR3 protein: CASRESGGYTEAFF. The CDR3 bases are TGTGCCAGCAGGGAAAGCGGCGGGTACACTGAAGCTTTCTTT.

This chain uses TRBV28 with TRBJ2-7; TRBD1 is a possible D gene (5 bases). Deletions cut 3 bases from V and 4 bases from J, with 13 bases between. This CDR3 region has 14 residues. Germline-derived CDR1 and CDR2 are MDHEN and SYDVKM. The CDR3 DNA sequence: TGTGCCAGCAGTTTCACCCAGGGCAGATACGAGCAGTACTTC. Translation: CASSFTQGRYEQYF.

This clone was seen only once. The J gene is TRBJ1-2, the V gene TRBV6-2 or TRBV6-3; 7 bases align to TRBD1. The CDR3 covers 15 residues. The junction had 13 bases not matched to a gene; V was cut back by 4 bases and J by 8 bases. Germline V lookup: CDR1 MNHEY, CDR2 SVGEGT. CDR3 DNA sequence: TGTGCCAGCAGTTCTCTTACAGGGGTTAGCGCCGGCTACACCTTC. This translates into CASSSLTGVSAGYTF.

The J gene is TRBJ1-1, the V gene TRBV11-3, with 8 nucleotides matching TRBD1. CDR1 is SGHNT, CDR2 YENEEA, per germline. Losses at the gene ends were 2 bases for V and 4 bases for J; bases not matched to a gene: 3. The CDR3 sequence is 14 residues long. CDR3 sequence: CASSLSGTGTEAFF. Written as DNA, the CDR3 is TGTGCCAGCAGCTTATCAGGGACAGGCACTGAAGCTTTCTTT.

CDR3 DNA sequence: TGTGCCAGTAGTAACAGGGGTGGGACTGAAGCTTTCTTT. Translated: CASSNRGGTEAFF. This chain uses TRBV19 with TRBJ1-1, with 7 bases lining up with TRBD1. There are 13 residues in the CDR3. CDR1 and CDR2 (germline): LNHDA, SQIVND (reference sequence). V lost 4 bases, J lost 5 bases, and 4 bases stayed unmatched.

V and J are TRBV29-1 and TRBJ1-1; D may be TRBD1 (5 bases). V was clipped by 4 bases and J by 3 bases, with 18 bases between them. Per germline, CDR1 SQVTM and CDR2 ANQGSEA. This CDR3 has 15 amino acids. The CDR3, as DNA: TGCAGCGTTGCCCTGACCTGGGCGGGGGACACTGAAGCTTTCTTT. The encoded protein is CSVALTWAGDTEAFF.

The V and J genes are TRBV24-1 and TRBJ1-5, with TRBD1 as a possible D gene (6 bases). V was cut by 3 bases and J by 8 bases, with 13 bases left in between. In germline, CDR1 is KGHDR, CDR2 SFDVKD. The CDR3 is made up of 14 amino acids. The CDR3 region is CATSDQDRPEPQHF. The CDR3 nucleotides read TGTGCCACCAGTGATCAGGACAGACCCGAGCCCCAGCATTTT.

The rearrangement uses TRBV7-9 and TRBJ2-3; D may correspond to TRBD1 or TRBD2 (6 bases each). With 1 base removed from V and 4 bases from J, the gap between germline ends came to 18 bases. Looked up from germline, CDR1 is SEHNR and CDR2 is FQNEAQ (reference sequence). This CDR3 contains 17 residues. CDR3 in DNA: TGTGCCAGCAGCTTAGGATCGTATCCCCGGGGGCCAGATACGCAGTATTTT. It encodes CASSLGSYPRGPDTQYF.

This sequence joins TRBV7-2 and TRBJ1-1; 11 positions match TRBD1. The germline V gene has CDR1 SGHTA and CDR2 FQGNSA. V trimming: 7 bases; J trimming: 4 bases; junction bases outside the gene matches: 14. The CDR3 totals 17 residues. The CDR3 sequence is CASIRTGGLQLGTEAFF. In DNA, the CDR3 is TGTGCCAGCATCCGGACAGGGGGCCTTCAGCTCGGCACTGAAGCTTTCTTT.

The chain uses TRBV5-1 and TRBJ1-1; the match to TRBD1 covers 8 bases. Losses at the gene ends were 4 bases for V and 5 bases for J; bases not matched to a gene: 4. Germline V gene lookup returns CDR1 SGHRS and CDR2 YFSETQ. This CDR3 comprises 13 residues. CDR3 sequence (DNA): TGCGCCAGCAGCGACAGGGGCGAAACTGAAGCTTTCTTT. It is translated as CASSDRGETEAFF. Supplemented by reference TRBV5-1 and TRBJ1-1, the full variable domain reads KAGVTQTPRYLIKTRGQQVTLSCSPISGHRSVSWYQQTPGQGLQFLFEYFSETQRNKGNFPGRFSGRQFSNSRSEMNVSTLELGDSALYLCASSDRGETEAFFGQGTRLTVV.

The chain carries TRBV7-9 and TRBJ1-2; D gene uncertain. This CDR3 is built from 13 residues. V lost 1 base, J lost 7 bases, and 10 bases lay in between. Germline V gives CDR1 SEHNR, CDR2 FQNEAQ (reference sequence). CDR3 protein: CASSLEAVGGYTF. CDR3 nucleotide sequence: TGTGCCAGCAGCTTAGAGGCAGTAGGTGGCTACACCTTC.

This clone has just a few counts. J is TRBJ2-1 and V is TRBV14; D ambiguous. CDR1 and CDR2 from the germline V gene are SGHDN and FVKESK. The CDR3 sequence is 12 residues long. Trimming left V 4 bases short and J 7 bases short, with 8 bases between. CDR3 sequence (DNA): TGTGCCAGCAGCCTCGGACGGAATGAGCAGTTCTTC. It translates to CASSLGRNEQFF.

The rearrangement joins TRBV19 to TRBJ1-5; D remains unclear. Looked up from germline, CDR1 is LNHDA and CDR2 is SQIVND (reference sequence). CDR3 size: 16 residues. V lost 3 bases to trimming and J lost 2 bases, with 14 bases between them. The CDR3 nucleotides read TGTGCCAGTAGTATCTGGAGGGTCGGAGGCAATCAGCCCCAGCATTTT. The encoded protein is CASSIWRVGGNQPQHF.

The chain uses TRBV4-1 and TRBJ2-5, with D tentatively TRBD2 (5 bases). Trimming removed 0 bases at V and 4 bases at J, with 18 bases between. The CDR3 totals 17 residues. Germline loops: CDR1 MGHRA, CDR2 YSYEKL. The DNA for the CDR3 is TGCGCCAGCAGCCAAGAGGGCGTAGGGAGTCAGGTAGAGACCCAGTACTTC. Its protein is CASSQEGVGSQVETQYF.

This chain joins TRBV10-2 and TRBJ1-6, with D hard to call. V lost 2 bases to trimming and J lost 0 bases, with 11 bases between them. This CDR3 spans 17 amino acids. The germline gives CDR1 WSHSY, CDR2 SAAADI. CDR3 residues: CASSETAVSSYNSPLHF. CDR3 bases: TGCGCCAGCAGTGAGACAGCCGTAAGCTCCTATAATTCACCCCTCCACTTT.

As regards this clone: Other DNA sequences from this sample encode an identical CDR3 as well. The rearrangement uses TRBV7-9 and TRBJ1-1; D gene unclear. Per the germline V gene, CDR1 is SEHNR and CDR2 is FQNEAQ (reference sequence). The CDR3 runs 13 residues. V lost 1 base to trimming and J lost 0 bases, with 3 bases between them. The CDR3 loop is CASSLDMNTEAFF. DNA of the CDR3: TGTGCCAGCAGCTTAGACATGAACACTGAAGCTTTCTTT.

This chain joins TRBV5-1 and TRBJ1-2, with D perhaps matching TRBD1 (5 bases). Germline loops: CDR1 SGHRS, CDR2 YFSETQ. Trimming shortened V by 1 base and J by 6 bases, and 7 bases separated the two germline ends. The length of the CDR3 is 12 residues. The CDR3 DNA reads TGCGCCAGCAGCTTGCAAGGGGATGGCTACACCTTC. Residues: CASSLQGDGYTF.

This sequence joins TRBV19 and TRBJ2-7; no reliable D call. This CDR3 comprises 13 residues. Per germline, CDR1 LNHDA and CDR2 SQIVND (reference sequence). Trimming removed 2 bases at V and 0 bases at J, with 5 bases between. CDR3 in amino acids: CASSIYISYEQYF. For the CDR3, the DNA is TGTGCCAGTAGTATATATATCTCCTACGAGCAGTACTTC.

The chain carries TRBV4-1 and TRBJ1-4, with a tentative D call TRBD1 (6 bases). CDR1 and CDR2 from the germline V gene are MGHRA and YSYEKL. Between the trimmed V and J ends, which lost 0 bases and 0 bases, there was a span of 14 bases. This CDR3 is built from 18 residues. The CDR3 loop is CASSQEPDSASTNEKLFF. The CDR3 region has the DNA TGCGCCAGCAGCCAAGAGCCGGACAGCGCCTCAACTAATGAAAAACTGTTTTTT.

V and J are TRBV21-1 and TRBJ2-7; the listed D gene, TRBD1, was not tested against the DNA. TRBV21-1 is flagged as a pseudogene. This CDR3 comprises 13 residues. The CDR3, as DNA: TGTGCCAGCACCCAATGGGCGAGTTGCGAGCAGTACTTC. Translation gives CASTQWASCEQYF.

This sequence joins TRBV5-1 and TRBJ1-6, with D maybe TRBD1 (5 bases). The CDR3 has 13 residues. The V gene's germline CDR1 is SGHRS and CDR2 YFSETQ. V was clipped by 6 bases and J by 7 bases, with 11 bases between them. The CDR3 region is CASKRDGNSPLHF. The CDR3 DNA reads TGCGCCAGCAAGCGGGACGGGAATTCACCCCTCCACTTT.

This clone occurred once. The chain has TRBV9 and TRBJ2-2; D uncertain. CDR3 size: 16 residues. Germline CDR1 reads SGDLS; CDR2 reads YYNGEE. Trimming stripped 1 base from V and 1 base from J, with 11 bases between. CDR3 bases: TGTGCCAGCAGCGTACGGACCGCACGGAACACCGGGGAGCTGTTTTTT. Its translation: CASSVRTARNTGELFF.

The CDR3 nucleotides are TGCGCCAGCAGCTTGGCCTCAGGGGGCGCGAGCCACGAGCAGTACTTC. As protein: CASSLASGGASHEQYF. The chain combines TRBV5-1 with TRBJ2-7; TRBD1 matches 8 bases. The CDR3 covers 16 residues. With 0 bases clipped from V and 5 bases from J, the junction kept 10 bases outside the gene matches. Germline V lookup: CDR1 SGHRS, CDR2 YFSETQ.

The rearrangement uses TRBV9 and TRBJ1-6; D may be TRBD1 (6 bases). V was trimmed by 0 bases and J by 10 bases, leaving 14 bases between them. There are 15 residues in the CDR3. Per germline, CDR1 SGDLS and CDR2 YYNGEE. CDR3 bases: TGTGCCAGCAGCGTAGGGGGGGGCGCGGGCTCACCCCTCCACTTT. It is translated as CASSVGGGAGSPLHF.

The chain carries TRBV28 and TRBJ1-5, with unresolved D. The CDR3 totals 14 residues. The V gene's germline CDR1 is MDHEN and CDR2 SYDVKM. Trimming took 7 bases from V and 1 from J, leaving 11 bases between them. CDR3 residues: CASNTHRSNQPQHF. CDR3 nucleotide sequence: TGTGCCAGCAATACTCATAGGAGCAATCAGCCCCAGCATTTT.

This clone is a singleton in its sample. V gene TRBV5-1 combines with J gene TRBJ2-1; the D gene is possibly TRBD2 (6 bases). Germline CDR1 is SGHRS and CDR2 is YFSETQ. Trimming cost V 0 bases and J 2 bases, with 9 bases left between them. This CDR3 contains 15 residues. CDR3 amino acids: CASSLAGGTYNEQFF. The CDR3 DNA reads as TGCGCCAGCAGCTTGGCTGGGGGGACCTACAATGAGCAGTTCTTC.